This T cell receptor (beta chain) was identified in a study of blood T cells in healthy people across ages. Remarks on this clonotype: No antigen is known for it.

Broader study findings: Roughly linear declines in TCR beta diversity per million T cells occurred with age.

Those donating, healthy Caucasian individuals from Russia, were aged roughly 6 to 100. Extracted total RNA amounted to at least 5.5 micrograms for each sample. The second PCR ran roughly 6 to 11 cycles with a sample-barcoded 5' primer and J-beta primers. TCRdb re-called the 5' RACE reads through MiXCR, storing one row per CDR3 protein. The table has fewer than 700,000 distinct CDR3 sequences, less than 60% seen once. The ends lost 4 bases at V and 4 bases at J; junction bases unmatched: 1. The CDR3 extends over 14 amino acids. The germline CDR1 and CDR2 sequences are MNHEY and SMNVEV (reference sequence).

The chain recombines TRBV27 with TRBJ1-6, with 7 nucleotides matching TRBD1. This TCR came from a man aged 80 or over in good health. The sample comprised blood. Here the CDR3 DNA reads TGTGCCAGCAGTTCGGGACAGTATAATTCACCCCTCCACTTT. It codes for CASSSGQYNSPLHF.